A single sample is the source of the 23 T cell receptor beta chains below, sequenced in a study of T cells expressing NK-cell markers (dated by TCRdb to 2020 to 2022). The protocol used for the library was 5' RACE. The run used an Illumina HiSeq 2000. Each CDR3 protein sequence appears as one entry after TCRdb reprocessed the reads, and no DNA is included. The table of this sample itemizes 140,000 or so distinct CDR3 sequences. The leading ten clones occupy around 12% of the sample. The sample was blood T cells: a sorted CD56 or NKG2C T cell subset, CD4+ or CD8+ T cells, or bulk PBMC T cells (not recorded which). These receptors were obtained from a man younger than 30 in good health. Donor details come from another sample of the same person, matched by shared clones.

The chain joins TRBV20-1 to TRBJ2-7. The CDR3 has 14 amino acids. Germline lookup yields CDR1 DFQATT and CDR2 SNEGSKA (reference sequence). This CDR3 reads CSARLSGRAYEQYF.

The gene calls are TRBV6-2 or TRBV6-3 and TRBJ1-2. Germline assignment: CDR1 MNHEY and CDR2 SVGEGT. This CDR3 contains 14 residues. This CDR3 reads CASSYAGTTYGYTF.

This chain joins TRBV7-2 and TRBJ2-7; the TCRdb call, TRBD1, lacks DNA for checking. CDR1 is SGHTA, CDR2 FQGNSA, per germline. The length of the CDR3 is 15 residues. The CDR3 protein is CASSLETGVKYEQYF.

The chain carries TRBV5-1 and TRBJ2-3; TCRdb names TRBD1, which stays unverified in the absence of DNA. There are 15 residues in the CDR3. Germline CDR1 is SGHRS and CDR2 is YFSETQ. CDR3 sequence reads: CASSPGQGKSDTQYF.

The genes are TRBV19 and TRBJ2-1. The CDR3 runs 15 residues. Germline lookup yields CDR1 LNHDA and CDR2 SQIVND (reference sequence). CDR3 sequence reads: CASSNDWASYNEQFF.

The CDR3 sequence is CASSGSPDRPSAEAFF. This chain connects TRBV9 to TRBJ1-1; lacking DNA, the TRBD1 call made by TCRdb goes unchecked. CDR1 is SGDLS, CDR2 YYNGEE, per germline. CDR3 size: 16 residues.

This chain links TRBV15 with TRBJ2-1; TCRdb picks TRBD2, but there is no DNA to check that call. The length of the CDR3 is 17 residues. The V gene's germline CDR1 is LNHNV and CDR2 YYDKDF (reference sequence). The CDR3 loop is CATSRGGIRVAYNEQFF.

This chain links TRBV23-1 with TRBJ2-7. TRBV23-1 is an open reading frame whose function is uncertain. CDR3 length equals 15 residues. This CDR3 is CASSQPGPSSYEQYF.

This sequence joins TRBV30 and TRBJ1-2; TCRdb lists TRBD1, though no DNA is available to test this call. CDR3 length equals 13 residues. Germline V gene lookup returns CDR1 GTSNPN and CDR2 SVGIG (reference sequence). The CDR3 sequence: CAWTGGLAYGYTF.

The chain carries TRBV20-1 and TRBJ2-5; with no DNA, the TCRdb D assignment of TRBD1 cannot be verified. This CDR3 has 15 residues. CDR1 and CDR2 (germline): DFQATT, SNEGSKA (reference sequence). The CDR3 region is CSARDLRASQETQYF.

This chain connects TRBV5-4 to TRBJ2-3; the TRBD1 assignment by TCRdb is unverifiable without DNA. The CDR3 loop spans 12 amino acids. CDR1 and CDR2 (germline): SGHNT, YYREEE (reference sequence). CDR3 residues: CASLGQGDTQYF.

The V and J genes are TRBV12-3 or TRBV12-4 and TRBJ2-2; TCRdb gives TRBD1 as the D gene, but with no DNA this cannot be confirmed. CDR3 length: 17 residues. This CDR3 is CASSLAGTGRDTGELFF.

V gene TRBV3-1 combines with J gene TRBJ2-1; the D gene TCRdb calls, TRBD1, cannot be checked with no DNA. The CDR3 totals 18 residues. Germline CDR1 and CDR2: LGHDT and YNNKEL (reference sequence). This chain's CDR3 is CASSQERLGTLSYNEQFF.

The chain carries TRBV5-1 and TRBJ2-1; TCRdb calls TRBD2, which cannot be checked without DNA. Per the germline V gene, CDR1 is SGHRS and CDR2 is YFSETQ. The CDR3 contains 16 residues. CDR3 loop: CASSWILADLNNEQFF.

This clonotype is identified as medium-sized from frequency. The chain links TRBV4-3 to TRBJ2-3; TCRdb returns TRBD2, unconfirmable since there is no DNA. CDR3 length: 16 residues. Germline V lookup: CDR1 LGHNA, CDR2 YSLEER. The CDR3 region is CASSQATSGITDTQYF.

The CDR3 loop reads CSARDYVGTSGRPYNEQFF. The V gene is TRBV20-1, the J gene TRBJ2-1; as DNA is missing, the TRBD2 call by TCRdb cannot be tested. This CDR3 has 19 residues. Germline V gives CDR1 DFQATT, CDR2 SNEGSKA (reference sequence).

This sequence joins TRBV29-1 and TRBJ2-5; absent DNA, TCRdb's TRBD2 call cannot be checked. There are 13 residues in the CDR3. CDR1 is SQVTM and CDR2 is ANQGSEA in the germline V gene. CDR3 protein: CSVEVDLQETQYF.

This rearrangement joins TRBV10-3 to TRBJ2-2; TCRdb's assignment of TRBD1 cannot be checked, as there is no DNA. This CDR3 comprises 16 residues. Germline-derived CDR1 and CDR2 are ENHRY and SYGVKD. CDR3: CAISESGTDITGELFF.

The V and J genes are TRBV30 and TRBJ1-2; TCRdb lists TRBD1, though no DNA is available to test this call. The CDR3 consists of 14 residues. Germline V gene lookup returns CDR1 GTSNPN and CDR2 SVGIG (reference sequence). This CDR3 is CAIGTPIEGYGYTF.

This chain connects TRBV15 to TRBJ2-7; TCRdb gives TRBD2 as the D gene, but with no DNA this cannot be confirmed. The CDR3 runs to 17 residues. CDR1 and CDR2 (germline): LNHNV, YYDKDF (reference sequence). CDR3: CATSREGGLAGAYEQYF.

The chain couples TRBV28 to TRBJ2-1; TCRdb's D call of TRBD2 is untestable without DNA. The CDR3 loop spans 16 amino acids. The germline V gene encodes CDR1 MDHEN and CDR2 SYDVKM. CDR3 sequence: CASSPPVARGDNEQFF.

This chain links TRBV19 with TRBJ1-2. The CDR3 contains 14 residues. Per germline, CDR1 LNHDA and CDR2 SQIVND (reference sequence). CDR3 in amino acids: CASSMGLPVYGYTF.

The V gene is TRBV6-5, the J gene TRBJ2-1. The CDR3 has 15 residues. Germline CDR1 is MNHEY and CDR2 is SVGAGI. The chain's CDR3 is CASSYEMGSYNEQFF.